These T cell receptor beta chains were read from a single sample in a study of cytomegalovirus exposure and HLA in healthy donors. The data were produced by immunoSEQ multiplex PCR, yet TCRdb's version contains in-frame clones alone and is incomplete. The data hold some 150,000 clones, with approximately 64% observed a single time. Sample: PBMCs. These receptors all stem from a woman in her thirties or forties in good health and CMV-seronegative. CDR3s include the opening cysteine and the closing phenylalanine or tryptophan. A D gene is named only where the DNA matches it firmly. Some rows mark clone size as missing; the rest say once, few, many or name a class of expanded clone.

CDR3: CASQDRGKPYGYTF
DNA: TGTGCCAGTCAGGACAGGGGGAAGCCCTATGGCTACACCTTC
V: TRBV6-1
size: .
J: TRBJ1-2
D: TRBD1

CDR3: CATSRGSGGAGETQYF
DNA: TGTGCCACCAGCAGAGGGAGCGGGGGGGCCGGGGAGACCCAGTACTTC
V: TRBV15
size: .
J: TRBJ2-5
D: TRBD2

CDR3: CASSYVPGGTEAFF
DNA: TGTGCCAGCAGTTACGTCCCGGGGGGCACTGAAGCTTTCTTT
V: TRBV6-5
size: .
J: TRBJ1-1
D: .

CDR3: CASGQFEAFF
DNA: TGTGCCAGCGGGCAGTTCGAAGCTTTCTTT
V: TRBV27
size: few
J: TRBJ1-1
D: .

CDR3: CASNSGGRGAGYTF
DNA: TGTGCCTCTAACTCTGGTGGCAGGGGGGCTGGCTACACCTTC
V: TRBV28
size: few
J: TRBJ1-2
D: TRBD1

CDR3: CAISESRGTGEAFF
DNA: TGTGCCATCAGTGAGTCTCGCGGGACAGGTGAAGCTTTCTTT
V: TRBV10-3
size: few
J: TRBJ1-1
D: TRBD1

CDR3: CASRGRDQETQYF
DNA: TGTGCCAGCAGGGGGAGGGACCAAGAGACCCAGTACTTC
V: TRBV6-1
size: .
J: TRBJ2-5
D: TRBD2

CDR3: CASKGEGGGFYEQYF
DNA: TGTGCCAGCAAAGGGGAGGGGGGTGGCTTCTACGAGCAGTACTTC
V: TRBV28
size: .
J: TRBJ2-7
D: .

CDR3: CASSSQGTSGGHEQFF
DNA: TGTGCCAGCTCATCCCAGGGGACTAGCGGGGGACACGAGCAGTTCTTC
V: TRBV6-4
size: many
J: TRBJ2-1
D: TRBD2

CDR3: CASSARRDRGGTEAFF
DNA: TGTGCCAGTAGTGCCCGACGGGACAGGGGAGGGACTGAAGCTTTCTTT
V: TRBV19
size: few
J: TRBJ1-1
D: TRBD1

CDR3: CASSLQGEQYF
DNA: TGTGCCAGCAGCCTCCAGGGGGAGCAGTACTTC
V: TRBV7-9
size: few
J: TRBJ2-7
D: .

CDR3: CASSLDINQPQHF
DNA: TGTGCCAGCAGCCTTGACATCAATCAGCCCCAGCATTTT
V: TRBV6-6
size: .
J: TRBJ1-5
D: .

CDR3: CASSLNIRGALAGYTF
DNA: TGCGCCAGCAGCTTGAATATACGGGGGGCGTTGGCTGGCTACACCTTC
V: TRBV5-1
size: .
J: TRBJ1-2
D: .

CDR3: CASSLDHSNSNQPQHF
DNA: TGTGCCAGCAGCTTAGATCACTCTAATAGCAATCAGCCCCAGCATTTT
V: TRBV7-9
size: .
J: TRBJ1-5
D: .

CDR3: CASRGGGAGGELFF
DNA: TGTGCCAGCAGAGGCGGGGGGGCCGGCGGGGAGCTGTTTTTT
V: TRBV2
size: .
J: TRBJ2-2
D: TRBD2

CDR3: CATSTGGDYEQYF
DNA: TGTGCCACCAGCACCGGGGGGGATTACGAGCAGTACTTC
V: TRBV15
size: .
J: TRBJ2-7
D: TRBD2

CDR3: CASSRRTGGSDEQFF
DNA: TGTGCCAGCTCCCGACGGACAGGGGGCTCCGATGAGCAGTTCTTC
V: TRBV2
size: .
J: TRBJ2-1
D: TRBD1

CDR3: CASRTGQLNEKLFF
DNA: TGCGCCAGCAGGACGGGACAGCTTAATGAAAAACTGTTTTTT
V: TRBV10-2
size: .
J: TRBJ1-4
D: TRBD1

CDR3: CASRAGRAEAFF
DNA: TGTGCCAGCAGGGCGGGGCGCGCTGAAGCTTTCTTT
V: TRBV28
size: .
J: TRBJ1-1
D: .

CDR3: CASSPQGQDPYNSPLHF
DNA: TGCGCCAGCAGCCCTCAGGGTCAGGACCCCTATAATTCACCCCTCCACTTT
V: TRBV4-3
size: .
J: TRBJ1-6
D: .

CDR3: CASSARGGGNEQFF
DNA: TGTGCCAGCAGCGCCCGCGGCGGGGGCAATGAGCAGTTCTTC
V: TRBV7-2
size: .
J: TRBJ2-1
D: TRBD2

CDR3: CASSQRGGVYNEQFF
DNA: TGTGCCAGCAGCCAGCGGGGGGGCGTCTACAATGAGCAGTTCTTC
V: TRBV6-6
size: .
J: TRBJ2-1
D: TRBD2

CDR3: CASSWTAFNEKLFF
DNA: TGTGCCAGCAGCTGGACAGCCTTTAATGAAAAACTGTTTTTT
V: TRBV7-8
size: .
J: TRBJ1-4
D: .

CDR3: CASSPSRHEQFF
DNA: TGTGCCAGCAGTCCTAGCAGGCATGAGCAGTTCTTC
V: TRBV6-1
size: once
J: TRBJ2-1
D: .

CDR3: CASSVGGTGAYEQYF
DNA: TGTGCCAGCAGCGTAGGCGGGACAGGGGCCTACGAGCAGTACTTC
V: TRBV9
size: .
J: TRBJ2-7
D: TRBD1

CDR3: CASRGDFYTQYF
DNA: TGTGCCAGCAGGGGGGACTTTTATACGCAGTATTTT
V: TRBV7-9
size: few
J: TRBJ2-3
D: .

CDR3: CASSFGGAQDTGELFF
DNA: TGTGCCAGCAGTTTCGGGGGGGCCCAGGACACCGGGGAGCTGTTTTTT
V: TRBV6-5
size: .
J: TRBJ2-2
D: TRBD2

CDR3: CASSVDGRGTYEQYF
DNA: TGTGCCAGCAGCGTAGATGGCAGGGGTACCTACGAGCAGTACTTC
V: TRBV9
size: .
J: TRBJ2-7
D: .

CDR3: CASSWGGGELPYEQYF
DNA: TGTGCCAGCAGCTGGGGTGGGGGGGAATTGCCCTACGAGCAGTACTTC
V: TRBV5-4
size: .
J: TRBJ2-7
D: TRBD2

CDR3: CASSFGLGNTEAFF
DNA: TGTGCCAGCAGTTTCGGGTTGGGGAACACTGAAGCTTTCTTT
V: TRBV28
size: .
J: TRBJ1-1
D: .

CDR3: CASSVRTGNLRQFF
DNA: TGTGCCAGTAGTGTCCGGACAGGGAATTTAAGGCAGTTCTTC
V: TRBV19
size: .
J: TRBJ2-1
D: TRBD1

CDR3: CASSRDRQGDQPQHF
DNA: TGCGCCAGCAGCCGAGACCGACAGGGAGATCAGCCCCAGCATTTT
V: TRBV4-3
size: .
J: TRBJ1-5
D: TRBD1

CDR3: CASSPGTGLTEQYF
DNA: TGCGCCAGCAGCCCCGGGACAGGCCTTACCGAGCAGTACTTC
V: TRBV5-1
size: .
J: TRBJ2-7
D: TRBD1

CDR3: CASSNGFDIAGNTIYF
DNA: TGTGCCAGTAGTAATGGTTTTGACATCGCTGGAAACACCATATATTTT
V: TRBV19
size: .
J: TRBJ1-3
D: .

CDR3: CAWSPGEGYEQYF
DNA: TGTGCCTGGAGCCCGGGCGAGGGCTACGAGCAGTACTTC
V: TRBV30
size: .
J: TRBJ2-7
D: .

CDR3: CASSPHSGAHTF
DNA: TGTGCCAGCAGTCCTCATTCAGGGGCCCACACCTTC
V: TRBV27
size: few
J: TRBJ1-2
D: .

CDR3: CASSPHSRQRVGEKLFF
DNA: TGTGCCAGCAGCCCCCATTCTAGGCAGAGGGTCGGTGAAAAACTGTTTTTT
V: TRBV7-9
size: .
J: TRBJ1-4
D: .

CDR3: CASSDFYEQYF
DNA: TGTGCCAGCAGTGACTTTTACGAGCAGTACTTC
V: TRBV2
size: .
J: TRBJ2-7
D: .

CDR3: CAWRSSEYSRSPLHF
DNA: TGTGCCTGGAGATCCTCGGAATACAGCAGGTCACCCCTCCACTTT
V: TRBV30
size: few
J: TRBJ1-6
D: .

CDR3: CASSQGEGPFTDTQYF
DNA: TGTGCCAGCAGCCAAGGGGAGGGACCTTTCACAGATACGCAGTATTTT
V: TRBV14
size: .
J: TRBJ2-3
D: TRBD2

CDR3: CASSYSGRATGNTIYF
DNA: TGTGCCAGCAGTTACTCGGGGAGGGCGACTGGAAACACCATATATTTT
V: TRBV6-5
size: .
J: TRBJ1-3
D: .

CDR3: CASWGGEHTEAFF
DNA: TGCGCCAGCTGGGGAGGGGAGCACACTGAAGCTTTCTTT
V: TRBV5-1
size: .
J: TRBJ1-1
D: .

CDR3: CASSSTGVGGYTF
DNA: TGTGCCAGCAGCTCCACGGGGGTTGGGGGCTACACCTTC
V: TRBV7-9
size: .
J: TRBJ1-2
D: .

CDR3: CASSLMAVEAFF
DNA: TGTGCCAGCAGCTTGATGGCAGTCGAAGCTTTCTTT
V: TRBV5-6
size: .
J: TRBJ1-1
D: .

CDR3: CASTPTGGDGELTDYGYTF
DNA: TGTGCCAGTACCCCTACAGGGGGAGACGGAGAATTAACTGACTATGGCTACACCTTC
V: TRBV19
size: .
J: TRBJ1-2
D: TRBD1

CDR3: CASSSGTSAGELFF
DNA: TGCGCCAGCAGCTCAGGGACATCCGCCGGGGAGCTGTTTTTT
V: TRBV5-1
size: once
J: TRBJ2-2
D: .

CDR3: CASSLDRVYGNTIYF
DNA: TGTGCCAGCAGCTTGGACAGGGTTTATGGAAACACCATATATTTT
V: TRBV7-8
size: .
J: TRBJ1-3
D: TRBD1

CDR3: CASSLESRGTDTQYF
DNA: TGCGCCAGCAGCTTGGAATCCAGGGGCACAGATACGCAGTATTTT
V: TRBV5-1
size: .
J: TRBJ2-3
D: .

CDR3: CASSTRVQPQHF
DNA: TGTGCCAGTAGTACCAGGGTTCAGCCCCAGCATTTT
V: TRBV19
size: few
J: TRBJ1-5
D: .